One sample yielded the 28 T cell receptor beta chains listed below, sequenced in a study of blood T cell repertoires in COVID-19. Repertoires were generated with immunoSEQ multiplex PCR, while TCRdb's copy carries only in-frame clones and drops some. In the table there are more than 200,000 clones, roughly 86% of which are singletons. What was sequenced was peripheral blood. The receptors derive from a woman in her fifties or sixties with COVID-19, enrolled during active disease.

This clone showed up just once. The rearrangement uses TRBV10-3 and TRBJ1-1, with D possibly TRBD1 on 6 matching bases. V was pared by 6 bases and J by 4 bases, with 18 bases between. Looked up from germline, CDR1 is ENHRY and CDR2 is SYGVKD. The CDR3 length is 15 residues. CDR3 sequence: CAIRPKQGEVTEAFF. CDR3 DNA sequence: TGTGCCATCAGGCCTAAACAGGGAGAAGTCACTGAAGCTTTCTTT.

The chain combines TRBV19 with TRBJ1-1; no reliable D call. Germline V gene lookup returns CDR1 LNHDA and CDR2 SQIVND (reference sequence). V was pared by 7 bases and J by 10 bases, with 22 bases between. This CDR3 spans 14 amino acids. The CDR3 spells CASTPRGGNSGAFF. In nucleotides, the CDR3 is TGTGCCAGTACCCCACGGGGAGGGAACAGCGGAGCTTTCTTT.

The chain uses TRBV10-3 and TRBJ1-4; a possible D gene is TRBD1 (6 bases). There are 15 residues in the CDR3. Germline loops: CDR1 ENHRY, CDR2 SYGVKD. The germline V and J ends were trimmed by 6 bases and 4 bases, with 15 bases remaining between them. CDR3 residues: CAIRPGQNLNEKLFF. DNA of the CDR3: TGTGCCATCAGACCCGGACAGAACCTTAATGAAAAACTGTTTTTT.

The chain recombines TRBV24-1 with TRBJ2-3; perhaps TRBD2 as D (5 bases). Looked up from germline, CDR1 is KGHDR and CDR2 is SFDVKD. V dropped 6 bases and J dropped 0 bases, with 9 bases sitting between them. The CDR3 covers 14 residues. The CDR3 nucleotides read TGTGCCACCAGTAAGCGGCTTAGCACAGATACGCAGTATTTT. This sequence encodes CATSKRLSTDTQYF.

The genes are TRBV27 and TRBJ1-3; 10 nucleotides align to TRBD1. With 6 bases clipped from V and 4 bases from J, the junction kept 9 bases outside the gene matches. Germline V gives CDR1 MNHEY, CDR2 SMNVEV (reference sequence). The CDR3 is made up of 16 amino acids. CDR3 coding DNA: TGTGCCAGCAGGCGACAGGGGGCGAACCCCGGAAACACCATATATTTT. Its translation is CASRRQGANPGNTIYF.

The chain carries TRBV29-1 and TRBJ1-3, with unresolved D. V was trimmed by 4 bases and J by 0 bases, leaving 7 bases between them. This CDR3 contains 13 residues. Germline lookup yields CDR1 SQVTM and CDR2 ANQGSEA. The CDR3 sequence: CSVAVDSGNTIYF. DNA of the CDR3: TGCAGCGTTGCCGTAGACTCTGGAAACACCATATATTTT.

J is TRBJ1-4 and V is TRBV7-8; D not resolved. Germline CDR1 and CDR2: SGHVS and FQNEAQ. The CDR3 contains 15 residues. Deletions cut 5 bases from V and 0 bases from J, with 10 bases between. This CDR3 is CASSLPPATNEKLFF. DNA for the CDR3: TGTGCCAGCAGCCTTCCCCCGGCAACTAATGAAAAACTGTTTTTT. Full variable domain (remainder filled in from reference TRBV7-8 and TRBJ1-4): GAGVSQSPRYKVAKRGQDVALRCDPISGHVSLFWYQQALGQGPEFLTYFQNEAQLDKSGLPSDRFFAERPEGSVSTLKIQRTQQEDSAVYLCASSLPPATNEKLFFGSGTQLSVL.

As to this clone: One end of the junction does not line up with germline, which may come from a read error. The chain uses TRBV10-3 and TRBJ2-7; TRBD1 matches 10 bases. Germline V gene sequence: CDR1 ENHRY, CDR2 SYGVKD. This CDR3 is 13 amino acids long. The CDR3 nucleotides are TGTGCCATCAGCGGGACAGGGGTTTGGGCCCAAAACTTC. Translating gives CAISGTGVWAQNF.

The chain links TRBV24-1 to TRBJ2-3; 7 nucleotides match TRBD1. The germline V gene has CDR1 KGHDR and CDR2 SFDVKD. The CDR3 consists of 14 residues. Germline trimming cut 7 bases from V and 0 bases from J; bases unmatched to any gene: 3. The CDR3: CATSRGYSTDTQYF. As DNA, the CDR3 is TGTGCCACCAGCAGGGGGTATAGCACAGATACGCAGTATTTT.

V gene TRBV6-5 combines with J gene TRBJ2-4, with 8 bases fitting TRBD1. This CDR3 spans 16 amino acids. Germline CDR1 and CDR2: MNHEY and SVGAGI. V shed 2 bases and J 7 bases; nucleotides not matched to a gene: 10. CDR3 amino acids: CASSYGRQTGANIQYF. In DNA form, the CDR3 reads TGTGCCAGCAGTTACGGGAGGCAGACAGGGGCGAACATTCAGTACTTC.

This clone was counted once. The chain links TRBV7-2 to TRBJ2-7, with 9 bases that match TRBD2. V shed 2 bases, J shed 3 bases, and the junction held 11 bases outside the gene matches. The CDR3 sequence is 17 residues long. Germline CDR1 is SGHTA and CDR2 is FQGNSA. The CDR3 reads CASSLRIPSGNFYEQYF. The CDR3 bases are TGTGCCAGCAGCTTAAGGATTCCTAGCGGGAACTTCTACGAGCAGTACTTC.

The chain has TRBV5-1 and TRBJ1-6; 9 bases map to TRBD1. CDR1 and CDR2 from the germline V gene are SGHRS and YFSETQ. The CDR3 sequence is 16 residues long. Losses at the gene ends were 4 bases for V and 5 bases for J; bases not matched to a gene: 7. The CDR3: CASSPPGQGHNSPLHF. CDR3 DNA sequence: TGCGCCAGCAGCCCCCCCGGACAGGGGCATAATTCACCCCTCCACTTT.

This rearrangement joins TRBV7-6 to TRBJ1-2; 9 positions match TRBD1. The CDR3 loop spans 14 amino acids. The V gene end was trimmed by 4 bases and the J gene end by 6 bases; junction bases not matched to a gene: 6. From germline, CDR1 is SGHVS and CDR2 FNYEAQ. DNA for the CDR3: TGTGCCAGCAGCTCCCGGACAGGGGTTCATGGCTACACCTTC. Amino acids: CASSSRTGVHGYTF. The entire variable domain, with the rest obtained from reference TRBV7-6 and TRBJ1-2, is as follows: GAGVSQSPRYKVTKRGQDVALRCDPISGHVSLYWYRQALGQGPEFLTYFNYEAQQDKSGLPNDRFSAERPEGSISTLTIQRTEQRDSAMYRCASSSRTGVHGYTFGSGTRLTVV.

This chain joins TRBV7-3 and TRBJ1-6, with 7 bases aligning to TRBD1. Trimming removed 4 bases from V and 9 bases from J; junction bases left unmatched: 6. CDR1 is SGHTA and CDR2 is FQGTGA in the germline V gene. The CDR3 spans 14 residues. CDR3 DNA: TGTGCCAGCAGCTGGGACAGCAGCTCTTCACCCCTCCACTTT. This encodes CASSWDSSSSPLHF.

V gene TRBV6-2 or TRBV6-3 combines with J gene TRBJ2-3; TRBD2 might be the D (5 bases). Trimming took 5 bases from V and 3 from J, leaving 21 bases between them. Germline V gene lookup returns CDR1 MNHEY and CDR2 SVGEGT. The CDR3 sequence is 17 residues long. CDR3 amino acids: CASSRPPLGVSTDTQYF. CDR3 coding DNA: TGTGCCAGCAGTCGCCCCCCTCTGGGAGTGAGTACAGATACGCAGTATTTT.

The rearrangement links TRBV28 to TRBJ1-5, with D perhaps matching TRBD1 (6 bases). The CDR3 runs 17 residues. CDR1 is MDHEN, CDR2 SYDVKM, per germline. Deletions cut 6 bases from V and 3 bases from J, with 21 bases between. In DNA, the CDR3 is TGTGCCAGCAGAAGGATTACAGGGTATATCGCCAATCAGCCCCAGCATTTT. Translated, it gives CASRRITGYIANQPQHF.

This clone was seen only once. The V and J genes are TRBV6-5 and TRBJ1-2; no definite D call. This CDR3 is built from 14 residues. The ends were cut back, 6 bases at V and 0 bases at J, with 11 bases in the middle. Germline V gives CDR1 MNHEY, CDR2 SVGAGI. The CDR3 here is CASRSGWANYGYTF. The CDR3, as DNA: TGTGCCAGCAGGTCGGGGTGGGCTAACTATGGCTACACCTTC.

The V gene is TRBV30, the J gene TRBJ1-2; maybe TRBD1 (5 bases). The CDR3 has 12 amino acids. V lost 4 bases and J lost 2, with 8 bases in between. Germline CDR1 GTSNPN, CDR2 SVGIG (reference sequence). CDR3 coding DNA: TGTGCCTGGACAGGGCCGAACTATGGCTACACCTTC. This translates into CAWTGPNYGYTF.

The chain recombines TRBV19 with TRBJ1-5; D is ambiguous. Trimming cost V 6 bases and J 4 bases, with 16 bases left between them. The CDR3 length is 15 residues. The germline CDR1 and CDR2 sequences are LNHDA and SQIVND (reference sequence). CDR3: CASSDQAGSNQPQHF. The CDR3 region has the DNA TGTGCCAGTAGCGATCAGGCAGGTTCTAATCAGCCCCAGCATTTT.

The rearrangement links TRBV7-9 to TRBJ1-6; 8 nucleotides match TRBD1. V dropped 4 bases and J dropped 4; count of bases not matched to a gene: 6. The germline gives CDR1 SEHNR, CDR2 FQNEAQ (reference sequence). The CDR3 covers 16 residues. The DNA for the CDR3 is TGTGCCAGCAGCTCTACAGGGGGGAAATATAATTCACCCCTCCACTTT. This translates into CASSSTGGKYNSPLHF.

V is TRBV30 and J is TRBJ2-5, with 10 bases aligning to TRBD2. This CDR3 contains 13 residues. Germline V lookup: CDR1 GTSNPN, CDR2 SVGIG (reference sequence). V lost 5 bases, J lost 2 bases, and 2 bases stayed unmatched. In nucleotides, the CDR3 is TGTGCCTGGCGGACTAGCGGTCAAGAGACCCAGTACTTC. Its translation: CAWRTSGQETQYF. Filled out from reference TRBV30 and TRBJ2-5, the complete variable domain reads SQTIHQWPATLVQPVGSPLSLECTVEGTSNPNLYWYRQAAGRGLQLLFYSVGIGQISSEVPQNLSASRPQDRQFILSSKKLLLSDSGFYLCAWRTSGQETQYFGPGTRLLVL.

This chain connects TRBV4-2 to TRBJ2-2, with TRBD1 identical over 7 bases. Trimming cost V 0 bases and J 5 bases; bases outside gene matches: 6. The CDR3 consists of 16 residues. The germline CDR1 and CDR2 sequences are LGHNA and YNFKEQ. The CDR3 DNA is TGTGCCAGCAGCCAAGATAGGGGGCTGTTAACCGGGGAGCTGTTTTTT. Protein product: CASSQDRGLLTGELFF.

The rearrangement links TRBV12-3 or TRBV12-4 to TRBJ2-2; no firm D call. Between the trimmed V and J ends, which lost 6 bases and 7 bases, there was a span of 12 bases. The CDR3 spans 13 residues. CDR3 sequence (DNA): TGTGCCAGCAGGTTTAGCTCGGGCGGGGAGCTGTTTTTT. It specifies CASRFSSGGELFF.

In its sample, this clone was seen once. V usage is TRBV18 and J usage is TRBJ1-1; 9 nucleotides line up with TRBD1. The CDR3 extends over 13 amino acids. Germline V gene sequence: CDR1 KGHSH, CDR2 LQKENI. The V and J ends lost 5 bases and 5 bases, in that order; junction bases with no gene match: 3. This CDR3 is CASSATGGTEAFF. Written as DNA, the CDR3 is TGTGCCAGCTCAGCGACAGGGGGGACTGAAGCTTTCTTT.

The chain is built from TRBV5-6 and TRBJ2-5; 9 bases fit TRBD2. The CDR3 length is 16 residues. Germline assignment: CDR1 SGHDT and CDR2 YYEEEE. With 1 base clipped from V and 6 bases from J, the junction kept 10 bases outside the gene matches. The CDR3 bases are TGTGCCAGCAGCTTGTTCAATAGCGGGAGTCGGCAGACCCAGTACTTC. This codes for CASSLFNSGSRQTQYF.

The CDR3 loop reads CASSLKGGSGYNEQFF. The DNA of the CDR3 is TGTGCCAGCAGCTTAAAAGGAGGGAGCGGGTACAATGAGCAGTTCTTC. The V and J genes are TRBV7-3 and TRBJ2-1; possible D gene TRBD2, 6 bases. The germline V gene encodes CDR1 SGHTA and CDR2 FQGTGA. The length of the CDR3 is 16 residues. The germline V and J ends were trimmed by 1 base and 4 bases, with 14 bases remaining between them.

This clone was detected a few times. This chain links TRBV14 with TRBJ1-2, with 7 bases that match TRBD1. Germline CDR1 SGHDN, CDR2 FVKESK. The ends lost 6 bases at V and 1 base at J; junction bases unmatched: 5. The CDR3 runs to 14 residues. In nucleotides, the CDR3 is TGTGCCAGCAGTCTAGGGGGCTATAACTATGGCTACACCTTC. As protein: CASSLGGYNYGYTF.

The chain recombines TRBV3-1 (or the pseudogene TRBV3-2) with TRBJ1-5; D might be TRBD1 (5 bases). Trimming took off 0 bases at V and 6 bases at J, with 12 bases between the two ends. The CDR3 loop spans 15 amino acids. Per the germline V gene, CDR1 is LGHDT and CDR2 is YNNKEL (reference sequence). Here the CDR3 reads CASSQDTRVGQPQHF. The CDR3 DNA is TGTGCCAGCAGCCAAGATACCAGGGTGGGTCAGCCCCAGCATTTT.